These T cell receptor beta chains were read from a single sample in a study of control samples from healthy donors and cancer patients. The assay was immunoSEQ multiplex PCR, and TCRdb's table has in-frame clones only and misses some. The profile shows 60,000 to 75,000 clones, approximately 84% of them singletons. Sequencing input: blood. Receptors originate from a man in his fifties in good health. Both conserved end residues are part of each CDR3. Fields, in order: D gene, V gene, J gene, clone size, CDR3 DNA, CDR3 protein. D genes are given only for firm matches. Only some rows state a clone size, as once, few, many or a class for expanded clones.

d_gene: TRBD1; v_gene: TRBV4-3; j_gene: TRBJ2-7; abundance: .; CDR3nt: TGCGCCAGCAGCCAAGGGACAGGAGATGCCTACGAGCAGTACTTC; CDR3aa: CASSQGTGDAYEQYF
d_gene: TRBD1; v_gene: TRBV6-4; j_gene: TRBJ1-1; abundance: .; CDR3nt: TGTGCCAGCAGTGTGACAGGGACGAACACTGAAGCTTTCTTT; CDR3aa: CASSVTGTNTEAFF
d_gene: TRBD2; v_gene: TRBV7-2; j_gene: TRBJ2-7; abundance: .; CDR3nt: TGTGCCAGCAGCTCCAGAGGACTAGCGGGTAACGAGCAGTACTTC; CDR3aa: CASSSRGLAGNEQYF
d_gene: .; v_gene: TRBV13; j_gene: TRBJ1-2; abundance: .; CDR3nt: TGTGCCGGAGGTCAACAGGGCCTTTATGGCTACACCTTC; CDR3aa: CAGGQQGLYGYTF
d_gene: .; v_gene: TRBV19; j_gene: TRBJ1-5; abundance: .; CDR3nt: TGTGCCAGTAGTCCTGGGCAGGGACACAATCAGCCCCAGCATTTT; CDR3aa: CASSPGQGHNQPQHF
d_gene: .; v_gene: TRBV10-2; j_gene: TRBJ1-5; abundance: .; CDR3nt: TGCGCCAGCAGCGAACTACCCGGGACACCCCTGGGGCACGCCCAGCATTTT; CDR3aa: CASSELPGTPLGHAQHF
d_gene: TRBD1; v_gene: TRBV3-1/TRBV3-2; j_gene: TRBJ1-1; abundance: .; CDR3nt: TGTGCCAGCAGCCAAGATCAGGGGACAGGGGCAAGAGGCACTGAAGCTTTCTTT; CDR3aa: CASSQDQGTGARGTEAFF
d_gene: .; v_gene: TRBV6-1; j_gene: TRBJ1-4; abundance: .; CDR3nt: TGTGCCAGCAGTGCCCTGACACCAGGTTCTAATGAAAAACTGTTTTTT; CDR3aa: CASSALTPGSNEKLFF
d_gene: .; v_gene: TRBV7-2; j_gene: TRBJ2-3; abundance: .; CDR3nt: TGTGCCAGCAGCTTAGTTCCCCTAGCGTTGGGCACAGATACGCAGTATTTT; CDR3aa: CASSLVPLALGTDTQYF
d_gene: .; v_gene: TRBV6-5; j_gene: TRBJ1-3; abundance: .; CDR3nt: TGTGCCAGCATGGAGGGAGGAAACACCATATATTTT; CDR3aa: CASMEGGNTIYF
d_gene: .; v_gene: TRBV19; j_gene: TRBJ1-5; abundance: .; CDR3nt: TGTGCCAGCCCGCCCGGGGATAACAATCAGCCCCAGCATTTT; CDR3aa: CASPPGDNNQPQHF
d_gene: .; v_gene: TRBV25-1; j_gene: TRBJ2-7; abundance: once; CDR3nt: TGTGCCACCGCGGACAGAACCTCCTACGAGCAGTACTTC; CDR3aa: CATADRTSYEQYF
d_gene: .; v_gene: TRBV11-3; j_gene: TRBJ2-7; abundance: .; CDR3nt: TGTGCCAGCAGCTTAGTGGCCAGGGCACACGAGCAGTACTTC; CDR3aa: CASSLVARAHEQYF
d_gene: TRBD2; v_gene: TRBV4-3; j_gene: TRBJ2-3; abundance: few; CDR3nt: TGCGCCAGCAGCCAGAAGGGGGGAGCGGGGGGCACAGATACGCAGTATTTT; CDR3aa: CASSQKGGAGGTDTQYF
d_gene: TRBD1; v_gene: TRBV7-3; j_gene: TRBJ2-5; abundance: .; CDR3nt: TGTGCCAGCAGCCCCCCGGGACAGGGGGCCCAGTACTTC; CDR3aa: CASSPPGQGAQYF
d_gene: TRBD1; v_gene: TRBV9; j_gene: TRBJ2-2; abundance: .; CDR3nt: TGTGCCAGCGGGCAGGGGGCTATGGGCGGGGAGCTGTTTTTT; CDR3aa: CASGQGAMGGELFF
d_gene: TRBD2; v_gene: TRBV6-4; j_gene: TRBJ2-3; abundance: few; CDR3nt: TGTGCCAGCAGTGACAAAGTTGCGGGAGGGACTCTGGATACGCAGTATTTT; CDR3aa: CASSDKVAGGTLDTQYF
d_gene: .; v_gene: TRBV9; j_gene: TRBJ1-1; abundance: .; CDR3nt: TGTGCCAGCAGCTCAGGCGCGGGATATGAAGCTTTCTTT; CDR3aa: CASSSGAGYEAFF
d_gene: .; v_gene: TRBV4-3; j_gene: TRBJ1-6; abundance: once; CDR3nt: TGCGCCAGCAGCCAAGAAAGTGGGCGAAATTCACCCCTCCACTTT; CDR3aa: CASSQESGRNSPLHF
d_gene: .; v_gene: TRBV6-2/TRBV6-3; j_gene: TRBJ1-1; abundance: few; CDR3nt: TGTGCCAGCAGTTACAGCGAGGGGGGGTTTTCGAACACTGAAGCTTTCTTT; CDR3aa: CASSYSEGGFSNTEAFF
d_gene: .; v_gene: TRBV28; j_gene: TRBJ1-4; abundance: .; CDR3nt: TGTGCCAGCAGCACTCTAATAGAAAAACTGTTTTTT; CDR3aa: CASSTLIEKLFF
d_gene: TRBD2; v_gene: TRBV7-8; j_gene: TRBJ2-5; abundance: once; CDR3nt: TGTGCCAGCAGCCCTCCGACTAGCGGAGCCCAAGAGACCCAGTACTTC; CDR3aa: CASSPPTSGAQETQYF
d_gene: TRBD2; v_gene: TRBV5-4; j_gene: TRBJ2-5; abundance: .; CDR3nt: TGTGCCAGCAGCCGCACGGGCTGGGGAGGGGAGACCCAGTACTTC; CDR3aa: CASSRTGWGGETQYF
d_gene: TRBD1; v_gene: TRBV7-3; j_gene: TRBJ1-1; abundance: once; CDR3nt: TGTGCCAGCAGCTTGACCACAGGGGGGAACACTGAAGCTTTCTTT; CDR3aa: CASSLTTGGNTEAFF
d_gene: .; v_gene: TRBV5-8; j_gene: TRBJ2-1; abundance: .; CDR3nt: TGTGCCAGCAGCACCGGGGGACTGAGCTCCTACAATGAGCAGTTCTTC; CDR3aa: CASSTGGLSSYNEQFF
d_gene: TRBD1; v_gene: TRBV4-2; j_gene: TRBJ2-3; abundance: .; CDR3nt: TGTGCCAGCAGCCAAAACCTACCGACAGGGCCTCCTTTCACAGATACGCAGTATTTT; CDR3aa: CASSQNLPTGPPFTDTQYF
d_gene: TRBD1; v_gene: TRBV19; j_gene: TRBJ2-2; abundance: .; CDR3nt: TGTGCCAGTAACCTAGGACAGGGGTACACCGGGGAGCTGTTTTTT; CDR3aa: CASNLGQGYTGELFF
d_gene: TRBD1; v_gene: TRBV5-4; j_gene: TRBJ1-4; abundance: .; CDR3nt: TGTGCCAGCAGCTCCGGGACAGGGCAGGAAAAACTGTTTTTT; CDR3aa: CASSSGTGQEKLFF
d_gene: TRBD2; v_gene: TRBV7-2; j_gene: TRBJ2-3; abundance: .; CDR3nt: TGTGCCAGCAGTATAGCCCCTAGCGGGAGGGCAGGTACGCAGTATTTT; CDR3aa: CASSIAPSGRAGTQYF
d_gene: TRBD1; v_gene: TRBV10-2; j_gene: TRBJ2-2; abundance: .; CDR3nt: TGCGCCAGCAGGATCGGACAGGGAGAAACCGGGGAGCTGTTTTTT; CDR3aa: CASRIGQGETGELFF
d_gene: .; v_gene: TRBV7-7; j_gene: TRBJ1-4; abundance: .; CDR3nt: TGTGCTAGCAGCGAAAGCCTTGGCGCTGAAAAACTGTTTTTT; CDR3aa: CASSESLGAEKLFF
d_gene: TRBD2; v_gene: TRBV14; j_gene: TRBJ2-1; abundance: .; CDR3nt: TGTGCCAGCAGCCAAGAGGAGGACTGGTTAACGGGAGGGTTCGATGAGCAGTTCTTC; CDR3aa: CASSQEEDWLTGGFDEQFF
d_gene: .; v_gene: TRBV7-9; j_gene: TRBJ1-2; abundance: .; CDR3nt: TGTGCCAGCAGCGGTGACGGGGGGTTTGAGAGGGGCTACACCTTC; CDR3aa: CASSGDGGFERGYTF
d_gene: .; v_gene: TRBV15; j_gene: TRBJ1-5; abundance: .; CDR3nt: TGTGCCACCAGCAGAGATCCCCCCCGGGGAAGCAATCAGCCCCAGCATTTT; CDR3aa: CATSRDPPRGSNQPQHF
d_gene: .; v_gene: TRBV18; j_gene: TRBJ1-1; abundance: .; CDR3nt: TGTGCCAGCTCACCAAGGGGGAGCACTGAAGCTTTCTTT; CDR3aa: CASSPRGSTEAFF
d_gene: TRBD1; v_gene: TRBV6-2/TRBV6-3; j_gene: TRBJ2-4; abundance: .; CDR3nt: TGTGCCAGCAGCTACTCCGGGACAGGGGGCGCGAACATTCAGTACTTC; CDR3aa: CASSYSGTGGANIQYF
d_gene: .; v_gene: TRBV11-2; j_gene: TRBJ2-1; abundance: .; CDR3nt: TGTGCCAGCAGCTTAGATCTAGGTTACAATGAGCAGTTCTTC; CDR3aa: CASSLDLGYNEQFF
d_gene: TRBD2; v_gene: TRBV29-1; j_gene: TRBJ2-3; abundance: .; CDR3nt: TGCAGCGCCGAGGGTGGGGCTAGCGGTCGCACAGATACGCAGTATTTT; CDR3aa: CSAEGGASGRTDTQYF
d_gene: .; v_gene: TRBV12-2; j_gene: TRBJ2-5; abundance: .; CDR3nt: TGTGCAAGTCGCTTAGCGAAAGGGACAGGGGGGCTACCGGGAAAAGAGACCCAGTACTTC; CDR3aa: CASRLAKGTGGLPGKETQYF
d_gene: TRBD1; v_gene: TRBV11-2; j_gene: TRBJ2-7; abundance: .; CDR3nt: TGTGCCAGCAGCTTCGCTGGGACAGGGCCCTCGTACGAGCAGTACTTC; CDR3aa: CASSFAGTGPSYEQYF
d_gene: .; v_gene: TRBV28; j_gene: TRBJ2-7; abundance: .; CDR3nt: TGTGCCAGCAGTTTAGGCGACACCTACGAGCAGTACTTC; CDR3aa: CASSLGDTYEQYF
d_gene: TRBD1; v_gene: TRBV30; j_gene: TRBJ1-5; abundance: few; CDR3nt: TGTGCCTGGAACCCGGGACAGGGATACAATCAGCCCCAGCATTTT; CDR3aa: CAWNPGQGYNQPQHF
d_gene: .; v_gene: TRBV9; j_gene: TRBJ2-5; abundance: .; CDR3nt: TGTGCCAGCAGCGTAGCCGCCCGGAGCGGGGAGACCCAGTACTTC; CDR3aa: CASSVAARSGETQYF
d_gene: .; v_gene: TRBV7-2; j_gene: TRBJ1-6; abundance: once; CDR3nt: TGTGCCAGCAGCTTATCCCAGGATTCACCCCTCCACTTT; CDR3aa: CASSLSQDSPLHF
d_gene: TRBD2; v_gene: TRBV5-6; j_gene: TRBJ2-1; abundance: .; CDR3nt: TGCGCCAGCAGCCCTCTAGCGGGGGGGGACAATGAGCAGTTCTTC; CDR3aa: CASSPLAGGDNEQFF
d_gene: .; v_gene: TRBV6-6; j_gene: TRBJ1-5; abundance: .; CDR3nt: TGTGCCAGCAGGGGGGGCAATCAGCCCCAGCATTTT; CDR3aa: CASRGGNQPQHF
d_gene: TRBD2; v_gene: TRBV4-2; j_gene: TRBJ2-3; abundance: .; CDR3nt: TGTGCCAGCAGCCAAGACTATAGGACTAGCGGGTATCCAGATACGCAGTATTTT; CDR3aa: CASSQDYRTSGYPDTQYF
d_gene: TRBD1; v_gene: TRBV5-1; j_gene: TRBJ2-2; abundance: .; CDR3nt: TGCGCCAGCAGCTGGAGAGGACAGGGGGAATACGGGGAGCTGTTTTTT; CDR3aa: CASSWRGQGEYGELFF
d_gene: .; v_gene: TRBV30; j_gene: TRBJ1-4; abundance: .; CDR3nt: TGTGCCTGCTCGAGGGGGGGGACGGATGAAAAACTGTTTTTT; CDR3aa: CACSRGGTDEKLFF
d_gene: TRBD1; v_gene: TRBV2; j_gene: TRBJ1-5; abundance: .; CDR3nt: TGTGCCAGCAGTGACAGGGGGCTTAGCAATCAGCCCCAGCATTTT; CDR3aa: CASSDRGLSNQPQHF
d_gene: .; v_gene: TRBV12-3/TRBV12-4; j_gene: TRBJ1-2; abundance: .; CDR3nt: TGTGCCAGCAGTTTATTAACTAACTATGGCTACACCTTC; CDR3aa: CASSLLTNYGYTF
d_gene: TRBD2; v_gene: TRBV20-1; j_gene: TRBJ2-7; abundance: .; CDR3nt: TGCAGTGCCCCACTAGCGGGGAAGCAGTACTTC; CDR3aa: CSAPLAGKQYF
d_gene: .; v_gene: TRBV7-8; j_gene: TRBJ1-3; abundance: few; CDR3nt: TGTGCCAGCAGCTTAGGCAGCCTATCCTCTGGAAACACCATATATTTT; CDR3aa: CASSLGSLSSGNTIYF
d_gene: TRBD1; v_gene: TRBV27; j_gene: TRBJ1-2; abundance: .; CDR3nt: TGTGCCAGCAGTTTCTCAACCGGGACAGCCGGCTACACCTTC; CDR3aa: CASSFSTGTAGYTF
d_gene: TRBD2; v_gene: TRBV7-8; j_gene: TRBJ2-7; abundance: medium-sized; CDR3nt: TGTGCCAGCACCGACGGGGGGGACGAGCAGTACTTC; CDR3aa: CASTDGGDEQYF